This T cell receptor (beta chain) was retrieved from a study of PD-1 blockade in classical Hodgkin lymphoma. Whole-study findings and limits: Any patient who commenced nivolumab under 1 year after ASCT was excluded. As was reported, newly diagnosed patients showed lower baseline TCR diversity than healthy donors did.

Time point described: cycle 4 day 1 (C4D1), after more than five weeks of nivolumab. Each patient relapsed following autologous stem cell transplantation, and prior brentuximab vedotin exposure differed. About this clone itself: Its target is unknown.

TCRdb keeps only in-frame clones here, not all; method: immunoSEQ multiplex PCR. Here the sample spans about 50,000 clones, 90% being singletons. The germline gives CDR1 WNHNN, CDR2 SYGVQD (reference sequence). The length of the CDR3 is 15 residues. Trimming stripped 4 bases from V and 6 bases from J, with 17 bases between. The sequence came from a human donor with classical Hodgkin lymphoma. V gene TRBV10-1 combines with J gene TRBJ2-3; D is undetermined. This specimen was peripheral blood mononuclear cells (PBMCs), taken before the fourth cycle of nivolumab. CDR3 DNA sequence: TGCGCCAGCAGTGCCTACTCCGGGTCCCCCGATACGCAGTATTTT. Translation gives CASSAYSGSPDTQYF.